Below, 2 T cell receptor beta chains from the same sample are listed, as sequenced in a study of shared clonotypes between healthy human individuals. Only in-frame clones appear in the TCRdb table, and some are missing; sequencing was by immunoSEQ multiplex PCR. The profile shows hundreds of thousands of clones, approximately 79% of them singletons. The source material was memory CD4+ T cells sorted from blood. Described subset: CD45RA-negative fraction. These receptors came from a woman aged 25 to 45 in good health.

This clone was counted only a few times. The chain employs TRBV27 and TRBJ2-1; D not resolved. The germline V and J ends were trimmed by 1 base and 0 bases, with 13 bases remaining between them. There are 17 residues in the CDR3. CDR1 MNHEY and CDR2 SMNVEV come from the germline V gene (reference sequence). The CDR3 DNA is TGTGCCAGCAGTTTATACGATCCATCGTCCTCCTACAATGAGCAGTTCTTC. Translating it yields CASSLYDPSSSYNEQFF.

This clone showed up just once. The chain joins TRBV5-1 to TRBJ2-1; TRBD2 might be the D (6 bases). The CDR3 runs to 14 residues. V lost 5 bases and J lost 4, with 13 bases in between. From germline, CDR1 is SGHRS and CDR2 YFSETQ. CDR3 amino acids: CASRSGRGYNEQFF. In DNA form, the CDR3 reads TGCGCCAGCAGGTCCGGGAGAGGGTACAATGAGCAGTTCTTC.